This is a list of T cell receptor beta chains from one sample in a study of blood T cell repertoires in COVID-19. The assay was immunoSEQ multiplex PCR, and TCRdb's table has in-frame clones only and misses some. Among around 90,000 clones listed, around four fifths were seen once. Sequences were obtained from peripheral blood. The receptor set was obtained from a woman aged 70-85 years with active or convalescent COVID-19. CDR3s include the opening cysteine and the closing phenylalanine or tryptophan. The D gene is left open where the match is weak. Some rows have no size entry. The others give once, few or many, or a class for an expanded clone.

d_gene	v_gene	j_gene	abundance	CDR3aa	CDR3nt
TRBD1	TRBV7-2	TRBJ1-1	NA	CASTATGTENTEAFF	TGTGCCAGCACCGCAACCGGGACAGAGAACACTGAAGCTTTCTTT
TRBD1	TRBV6-6	TRBJ1-1	NA	CASSYSGTGGAEAFF	TGTGCCAGCAGTTACTCGGGGACAGGGGGGGCTGAAGCTTTCTTT
TRBD1	TRBV5-1	TRBJ2-1	NA	CASSLTGGNSYNEQFF	TGCGCCAGCAGCTTGACAGGGGGAAACTCCTACAATGAGCAGTTCTTC
TRBD1	TRBV4-2	TRBJ1-2	NA	CASRQTGAALYGYTF	TGTGCCAGCAGACAAACAGGGGCCGCCCTCTATGGCTACACCTTC
NA	TRBV3-1/TRBV3-2	TRBJ1-2	NA	CASSQDFQGNYGYTF	TGTGCCAGCAGCCAAGATTTCCAGGGTAACTATGGCTACACCTTC
NA	TRBV28	TRBJ1-4	NA	CASSPGGRDEKLFF	TGTGCCAGCAGTCCCGGGGGAAGGGATGAAAAACTGTTTTTT
NA	TRBV24-1	TRBJ2-1	once	CATSETADGRGQFF	TGTGCCACCAGTGAAACAGCGGATGGGCGCGGGCAGTTCTTC
TRBD1	TRBV5-1	TRBJ1-2	once	CASSLATGTGDSTF	TGCGCCAGCAGCTTGGCCACCGGGACAGGAGATAGCACCTTC
NA	TRBV3-1/TRBV3-2	TRBJ1-4	NA	CASSGTSNEKLFF	TGTGCCAGCAGCGGGACAAGTAATGAAAAACTGTTTTTT
NA	TRBV5-1	TRBJ2-3	NA	CASSLAAGLPTDTQYF	TGCGCCAGCAGCTTGGCTGCGGGACTCCCCACAGATACGCAGTATTTT
TRBD1	TRBV27	TRBJ2-2	NA	CASSYRQGIGTGELFF	TGTGCCAGCAGTTACCGACAGGGGATTGGTACCGGGGAGCTGTTTTTT
TRBD1	TRBV7-9	TRBJ1-2	NA	CASSLVGAGGYGYTF	TGTGCCAGCAGCTTAGTTGGGGCAGGGGGCTATGGCTACACCTTC
NA	TRBV21-1	TRBJ1-2	NA	CASSKGEVQGYGYGYTF	TGTGCCAGCAGCAAAGGGGAAGTACAGGGTTACGGCTATGGCTACACCTTC
NA	TRBV7-9	TRBJ2-2	NA	CASSFRDFTGELFF	TGTGCCAGCAGCTTCAGAGACTTCACCGGGGAGCTGTTTTTT
NA	TRBV7-2	TRBJ2-1	NA	CASSEDRDNEQFF	TGTGCCAGCAGCGAAGATCGAGACAATGAGCAGTTCTTC
NA	TRBV20-1	TRBJ2-1	NA	CSARLQGEQFF	TGCAGTGCTAGATTACAGGGCGAGCAGTTCTTC
TRBD2	TRBV6-5	TRBJ2-7	NA	CASTRAGLSYEQYF	TGTGCCAGCACCCGAGCGGGGCTCTCCTACGAGCAGTACTTC
TRBD1	TRBV18	TRBJ1-2	NA	CASSPQQGVGYGYTF	TGTGCCAGCTCACCCCAACAGGGGGTCGGCTATGGCTACACCTTC
NA	TRBV28	TRBJ1-1	NA	CASAPSRGLNTEAFF	TGTGCCAGCGCCCCTAGTAGGGGTCTCAACACTGAAGCTTTCTTT
NA	TRBV21-1	TRBJ1-6	once	CASSPRGGGNSSPLHF	TGTGCCAGCAGCCCAAGAGGGGGAGGGAACAGTTCACCCCTCCACTTT
TRBD1	TRBV18	TRBJ1-3	NA	CASSPDRGQNTIYF	TGTGCCAGCTCACCGGACAGGGGGCAGAACACCATATATTTT
TRBD1	TRBV10-3	TRBJ1-1	NA	CAISRQGPLNTEAFF	TGTGCCATCAGCAGACAGGGTCCCTTGAACACTGAAGCTTTCTTT
NA	TRBV6-2/TRBV6-3	TRBJ1-2	few	CASSSTISGYNGYTF	TGTGCCAGCAGTTCGACAATTTCAGGGTACAATGGCTACACCTTC
NA	TRBV7-2	TRBJ2-7	NA	CASSLGIRTDSYEQYF	TGTGCCAGCAGCTTAGGTATCAGGACAGACTCCTACGAGCAGTACTTC
TRBD2	TRBV7-9	TRBJ2-5	NA	CASSLSGGVETQYF	TGTGCCAGCAGCTTATCGGGGGGTGTAGAGACCCAGTACTTC
TRBD2	TRBV18	TRBJ2-2	NA	CASSPAGGQNTGELFF	TGTGCCAGCTCACCAGCGGGGGGGCAGAACACCGGGGAGCTGTTTTTT
TRBD1	TRBV6-2/TRBV6-3	TRBJ1-5	NA	CASSYPRQGGIKSAQHF	TGTGCCAGCAGTTACCCAAGACAGGGCGGAATCAAATCAGCCCAGCATTTT
TRBD2	TRBV28	TRBJ2-7	NA	CASRRSGGGYEQYF	TGTGCCAGCAGGCGTAGCGGGGGGGGGTACGAGCAGTACTTC
NA	TRBV25-1	TRBJ1-5	NA	CASSPAGWTLGDQPQHF	TGTGCCAGCAGCCCCGCGGGGTGGACCCTTGGCGATCAGCCCCAGCATTTT
NA	TRBV9	TRBJ1-2	few	CASSVGGSTIYGYTF	TGTGCCAGCAGCGTAGGAGGGAGTACCATCTATGGCTACACCTTC
NA	TRBV7-8	TRBJ1-5	NA	CASSLARVGQPQHF	TGTGCCAGCAGCTTAGCGCGGGTGGGTCAGCCCCAGCATTTT
NA	TRBV18	TRBJ2-5	NA	CASSPIQRPAGETQYF	TGTGCCAGCTCACCAATACAGCGACCTGCGGGAGAGACCCAGTACTTC
NA	TRBV7-2	TRBJ1-5	NA	CASSPQRSGGNSNQPQHF	TGTGCCAGCAGCCCCCAGCGAAGCGGAGGAAATAGCAATCAGCCCCAGCATTTT
NA	TRBV18	TRBJ2-5	once	CASSPAGVETQYF	TGTGCCAGCTCACCGGCGGGCGTCGAGACCCAGTACTTC
TRBD1	TRBV9	TRBJ1-5	NA	CASSVGQGANQPQHF	TGTGCCAGCAGCGTAGGGCAGGGGGCCAATCAGCCCCAGCATTTT
NA	TRBV18	TRBJ1-4	NA	CASSPLQGLNEKLFF	TGTGCCAGCTCACCATTACAGGGCCTTAATGAAAAACTGTTTTTT
NA	TRBV25-1	TRBJ2-7	NA	CASASPGTRGEQYF	TGTGCCAGCGCCAGCCCCGGGACAAGGGGTGAGCAGTACTTC
NA	TRBV10-1	TRBJ1-1	NA	CASSEYTSLTEAFF	TGCGCCAGCAGTGAGTACACATCGTTGACTGAAGCTTTCTTT
NA	TRBV29-1	TRBJ2-5	NA	CSSAVRGGETQYF	TGCAGCTCCGCGGTTAGGGGCGGTGAGACCCAGTACTTC
NA	TRBV18	TRBJ2-4	NA	CASSPGGALNIQYF	TGTGCCAGCTCACCAGGGGGGGCCTTAAACATTCAGTACTTC
TRBD2	TRBV3-1/TRBV3-2	TRBJ2-3	NA	CASSPRTSGGAHTQYF	TGTGCCAGCAGCCCACGGACTAGCGGGGGGGCTCATACGCAGTATTTT
TRBD1	TRBV2	TRBJ2-7	NA	CASSTTDRGYYEQYF	TGTGCCAGCAGTACTACAGACAGGGGGTACTACGAGCAGTACTTC
TRBD2	TRBV3-1/TRBV3-2	TRBJ2-3	NA	CASSQEGGSGFSSTDTQYF	TGTGCCAGCAGCCAAGAGGGCGGGAGCGGTTTCTCTAGCACAGATACGCAGTATTTT
NA	TRBV5-1	TRBJ1-1	NA	CASSPAAPGTEAFF	TGCGCCAGCAGCCCGGCGGCCCCCGGGACTGAAGCTTTCTTT
NA	TRBV7-2	TRBJ2-2	few	CASSLNGEVGELFF	TGTGCCAGCAGCTTAAACGGGGAAGTCGGGGAGCTGTTTTTT
NA	TRBV10-3	TRBJ1-5	once	CAISAQGGNQPQHF	TGTGCCATCAGTGCGCAGGGTGGGAATCAGCCCCAGCATTTT
NA	TRBV20-1	TRBJ1-2	NA	CSASTDSYGHTF	TGCAGTGCTAGTACAGATTCCTATGGCCACACCTTC
NA	TRBV6-6	TRBJ1-1	NA	CASSYSTRNTEAFF	TGTGCCAGCAGTTACTCGACACGGAACACTGAAGCTTTCTTT
NA	TRBV5-1	TRBJ1-3	NA	CASSLAGGQSGNTIYF	TGCGCCAGCAGCTTGGCGGGGGGCCAGAGTGGAAACACCATATATTTT
TRBD1	TRBV5-4	TRBJ2-7	NA	CASRPGQGAWEQYF	TGTGCCAGCAGGCCGGGACAGGGGGCCTGGGAGCAGTACTTC
NA	TRBV10-3	TRBJ2-6	NA	CAIRGSGTGANVLTF	TGTGCCATCAGGGGTAGCGGCACTGGGGCCAACGTCCTGACTTTC
NA	TRBV7-9	TRBJ2-5	once	CASSSFIGVAGGKETQYF	TGTGCCAGCAGCTCCTTCATCGGGGTAGCTGGGGGGAAAGAGACCCAGTACTTC
TRBD2	TRBV2	TRBJ2-5	NA	CAGNSGGRETQYF	TGTGCCGGCAATAGCGGGGGACGGGAGACCCAGTACTTC
NA	TRBV12-3/TRBV12-4	TRBJ1-1	NA	CASSLGSLSAFF	TGTGCCAGCAGTTTAGGTTCGCTAAGTGCTTTCTTT
TRBD1	TRBV19	TRBJ1-2	NA	CASSYRGNYGYTF	TGTGCCAGTAGTTACAGGGGTAACTATGGCTACACCTTC
TRBD1	TRBV6-1	TRBJ2-4	NA	CASSEWGDRVNIQYF	TGTGCCAGCAGTGAATGGGGGGACAGGGTAAACATTCAGTACTTC